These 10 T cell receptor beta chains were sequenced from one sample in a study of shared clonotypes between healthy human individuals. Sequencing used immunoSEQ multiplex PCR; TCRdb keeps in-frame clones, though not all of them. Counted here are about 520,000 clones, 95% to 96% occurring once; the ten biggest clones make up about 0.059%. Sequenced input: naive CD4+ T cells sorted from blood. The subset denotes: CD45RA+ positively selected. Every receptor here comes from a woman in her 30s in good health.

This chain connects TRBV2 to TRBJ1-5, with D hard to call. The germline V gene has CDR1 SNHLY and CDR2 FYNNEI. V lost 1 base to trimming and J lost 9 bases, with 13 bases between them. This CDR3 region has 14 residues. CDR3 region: CASSEVMGILPQHF. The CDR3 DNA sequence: TGTGCCAGCAGTGAAGTGATGGGTATCTTGCCCCAGCATTTT.

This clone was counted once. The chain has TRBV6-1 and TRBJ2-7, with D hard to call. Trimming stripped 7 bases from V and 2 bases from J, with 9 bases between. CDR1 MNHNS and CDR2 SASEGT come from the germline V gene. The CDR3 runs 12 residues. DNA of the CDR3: TGTGCCAGCAACGGCCCTCCCTACGAGCAGTACTTC. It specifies CASNGPPYEQYF.

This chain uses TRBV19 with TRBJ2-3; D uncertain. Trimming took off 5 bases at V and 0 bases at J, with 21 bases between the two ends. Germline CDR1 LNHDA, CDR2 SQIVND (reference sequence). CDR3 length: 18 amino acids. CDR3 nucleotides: TGTGCCAGTAGTCCAGACTGGGCGAGCCTTTATAGCACAGATACGCAGTATTTT. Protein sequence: CASSPDWASLYSTDTQYF.

As DNA, the CDR3 is TGTGCCAGCAGCTTGGTTACAGGGGCGAACACTGAAGCTTTCTTT. This codes for CASSLVTGANTEAFF. V gene TRBV5-5 combines with J gene TRBJ1-1; 7 bases are a match to TRBD1. The V and J ends lost 0 bases and 1 base, in that order; junction bases with no gene match: 3. The CDR3 runs to 15 residues. From germline, CDR1 is SGHKS and CDR2 YYEKEE (reference sequence). The complete variable domain, with remaining parts taken from reference TRBV5-5 and TRBJ1-1, reads DAGVTQSPTHLIKTRGQQVTLRCSPISGHKSVSWYQQVLGQGPQFIFQYYEKEERGRGNFPDRFSARQFPNYSSELNVNALLLGDSALYLCASSLVTGANTEAFFGQGTRLTVV.

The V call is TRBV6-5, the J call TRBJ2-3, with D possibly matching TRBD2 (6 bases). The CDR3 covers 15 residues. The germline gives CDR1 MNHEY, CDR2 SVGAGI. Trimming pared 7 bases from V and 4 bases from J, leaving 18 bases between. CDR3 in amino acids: CASTGSGVVADTQYF. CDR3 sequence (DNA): TGTGCCAGCACCGGGAGTGGGGTTGTAGCAGATACGCAGTATTTT.

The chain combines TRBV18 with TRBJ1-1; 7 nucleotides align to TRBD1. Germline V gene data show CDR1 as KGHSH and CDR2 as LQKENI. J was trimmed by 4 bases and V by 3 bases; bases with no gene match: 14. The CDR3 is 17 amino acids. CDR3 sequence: CASSPGTVNLVGTEAFF. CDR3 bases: TGTGCCAGCTCACCCGGGACAGTGAATCTTGTCGGCACTGAAGCTTTCTTT.

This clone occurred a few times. The CDR3 reads CASSVRNTGELFF. DNA of the CDR3: TGTGCCAGCAGCGTAAGGAACACCGGGGAGCTGTTTTTT. The chain uses TRBV9 and TRBJ2-2; D gene unclear. CDR1 SGDLS and CDR2 YYNGEE come from the germline V gene. The CDR3 is 13 residues long. Between the trimmed V and J ends, which lost 1 base and 1 base, there was a span of 2 bases.

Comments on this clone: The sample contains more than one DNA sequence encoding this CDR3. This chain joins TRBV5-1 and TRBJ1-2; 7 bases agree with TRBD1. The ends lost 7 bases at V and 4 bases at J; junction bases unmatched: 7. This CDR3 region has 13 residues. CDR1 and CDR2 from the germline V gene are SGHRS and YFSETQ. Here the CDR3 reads CASSSRDSYGYTF. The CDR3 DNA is TGCGCCAGCTCGAGCCGGGACAGCTATGGCTACACCTTC.

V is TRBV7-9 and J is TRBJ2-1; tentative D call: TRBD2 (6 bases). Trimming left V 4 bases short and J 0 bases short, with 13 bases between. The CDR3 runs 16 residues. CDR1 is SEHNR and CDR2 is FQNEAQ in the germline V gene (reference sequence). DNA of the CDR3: TGTGCCAGCAGCTCAGAAGTAGCGGCCTCCTACAATGAGCAGTTCTTC. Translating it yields CASSSEVAASYNEQFF. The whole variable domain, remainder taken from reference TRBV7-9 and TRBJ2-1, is DTGVSQNPRHKITKRGQNVTFRCDPISEHNRLYWYRQTLGQGPEFLTYFQNEAQLEKSRLLSDRFSAERPKGSFSTLEIQRTEQGDSAMYLCASSSEVAASYNEQFFGPGTRLTVL.

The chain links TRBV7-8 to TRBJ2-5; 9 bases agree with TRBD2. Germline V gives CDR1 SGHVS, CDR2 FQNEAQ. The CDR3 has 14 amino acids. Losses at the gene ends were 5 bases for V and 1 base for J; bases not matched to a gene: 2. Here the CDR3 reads CASSRGRAQETQYF. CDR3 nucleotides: TGTGCCAGCAGCCGCGGGAGGGCCCAAGAGACCCAGTACTTC. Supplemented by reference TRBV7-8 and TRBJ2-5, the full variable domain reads GAGVSQSPRYKVAKRGQDVALRCDPISGHVSLFWYQQALGQGPEFLTYFQNEAQLDKSGLPSDRFFAERPEGSVSTLKIQRTQQEDSAVYLCASSRGRAQETQYFGPGTRLLVL.